Below, one T cell receptor (beta chain) is given with its context. Its target is unknown. This record comes from a study of CD8 T cells in Susac syndrome. General study results and limits: The TCR sequencing and HLA analysis in the study involved a relatively small number of individuals, as the study acknowledged.

An input of about 0.5 to 1 ug of RNA was subjected to reverse transcription using random hexamers. The immunoSEQ assay covered 54 Vbeta and 13 Jbeta segments for CDR3. TCRdb re-called the immunoSEQ multiplex PCR reads with MiXCR, one entry per CDR3 protein. The table shows a few hundred thousand distinct CDR3 sequences, with 90% to 95% occurring only once. FACS was used to enrich TEMRA cells, whereas the CD8+ and CD4+ T cells were obtained by negative isolation. Trimming cost V 0 bases and J 2 bases; bases outside gene matches: 2. Per germline, CDR1 KGHSH and CDR2 LQKENI. The CDR3 is 15 amino acids. This chain uses TRBV18 with TRBJ2-7; the match to TRBD1 covers 9 bases. Sequencing input: CD8+ T cells from PBMCs. The source of this sequence is a human donor with multiple sclerosis. CDR3: CASSPPGQGTYEQYF. CDR3 coding DNA: TGTGCCAGCTCACCACCCGGACAGGGGACCTACGAGCAGTACTTC.